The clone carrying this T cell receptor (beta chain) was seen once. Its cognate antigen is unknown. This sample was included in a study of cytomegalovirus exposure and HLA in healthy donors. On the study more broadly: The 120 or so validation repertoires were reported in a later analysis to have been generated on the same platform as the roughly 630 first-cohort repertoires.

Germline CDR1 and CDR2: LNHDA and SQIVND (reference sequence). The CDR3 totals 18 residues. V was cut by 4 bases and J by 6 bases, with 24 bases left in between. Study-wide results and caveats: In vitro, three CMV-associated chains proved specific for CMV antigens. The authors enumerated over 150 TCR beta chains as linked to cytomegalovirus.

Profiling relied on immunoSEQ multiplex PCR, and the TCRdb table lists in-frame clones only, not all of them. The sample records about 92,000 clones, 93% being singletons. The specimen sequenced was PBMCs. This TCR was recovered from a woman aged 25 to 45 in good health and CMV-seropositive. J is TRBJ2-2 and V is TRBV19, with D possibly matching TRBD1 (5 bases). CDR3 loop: CASSTRPRVSVLSGELFF. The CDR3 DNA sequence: TGTGCCAGTAGTACGCGCCCCAGGGTTTCGGTTTTGTCCGGGGAGCTGTTTTTT.